This TCR beta chain was recovered during a study of brain T cells in children with intractable seizures. Germline CDR1 MNHEY, CDR2 SVGAGI. The CDR3 is 14 amino acids. After removal of 4 bases from V and 4 bases from J, the junction contained 2 bases not matched to a gene. Profiling relied on immunoSEQ multiplex PCR, and the TCRdb table lists in-frame clones only, not all of them. The sample shows tens of thousands of clones, roughly 91% of them seen only once. Points from the study as a whole: Pre- and post-surgery blood differed in depth, so pre-surgery absences may be undersampling. Patients' HCMV serostatus was unknown; virus specificity rests on CDR3 similarity alone.

Worth noting for this clone: The antigen remains undetermined.

The sequenced cases were selected for having the highest brain T cell transcript signatures. The sequence came from a boy less than two years old with tuberous sclerosis and intractable seizures. This specimen consisted of peripheral blood, obtained at surgery. The rearrangement links TRBV6-5 to TRBJ2-1, with TRBD2 matching over 9 bases. In DNA, the CDR3 is TGTGCCAGCAGTTGGACTAGCGAGTACAATGAGCAGTTCTTC. Its translation: CASSWTSEYNEQFF.